This is a list of T cell receptor beta chains from one sample in a study of cytomegalovirus exposure and HLA in healthy donors. Some clones are missing from TCRdb's copy, which holds only in-frame ones; the method was immunoSEQ multiplex PCR. The table shows about 130,000 clones, with under 12% occurring only once. The specimen sequenced was PBMCs. The receptors come from a woman younger than 30 in good health and CMV-seropositive. CDR3s include the opening cysteine and the closing phenylalanine or tryptophan. The order of the fields is D gene, clone size, J gene, V gene, CDR3 DNA, CDR3 protein. A D gene is named only where the DNA matches it firmly. Size values are once, few and many counts, or a class for expanded clones, and some rows have none.

TRBD2 few TRBJ2-5 TRBV28 TGTGCCAGCAGTTCCCTGGGGCGGGGGTACCAAGAGACCCAGTACTTC CASSSLGRGYQETQYF
- - TRBJ2-2 TRBV7-2 TGTGCCAGCAGCTTTGTCTACAACACCGGGGAGCTGTTTTTT CASSFVYNTGELFF
- - TRBJ2-1 TRBV9 TGTGCCAGCAGCCCCCGACTAAGCTCCTACAATGAGCAGTTCTTC CASSPRLSSYNEQFF
- - TRBJ2-1 TRBV28 TGTGCCAGCAGTGAGTCCTACGGAGGAGAGCAGTTCTTC CASSESYGGEQFF
TRBD2 few TRBJ2-1 TRBV25-1 TGTGCCAGCAGCGGACTAGCGGGAAGCGACAATGAGCAGTTCTTC CASSGLAGSDNEQFF
- - TRBJ1-1 TRBV18 TGTGCCAGCTCACCCGTAGGGGGTTGGTTTACTGAAGCTTTCTTT CASSPVGGWFTEAFF
TRBD1 few TRBJ1-4 TRBV30 TGTGCCTGGAGCCTACAGGGGGTTAAACTGTTTTTT CAWSLQGVKLFF
- - TRBJ2-2 TRBV6-1 TGTGCCAGCGTACGTCTCCGAGGTACCGGGGAGCTGTTTTTT CASVRLRGTGELFF
- - TRBJ1-1 TRBV9 TGTGCCAGCAGCTCGGGAGGTAACACTGAAGCTTTCTTT CASSSGGNTEAFF
TRBD2 - TRBJ2-1 TRBV14 TGTGCCAGCAGCGGCGGGAGGATTGGGAATGAGCAGTTCTTC CASSGGRIGNEQFF
TRBD2 - TRBJ2-1 TRBV11-2 TGTGCCAGCAGCCCGCCCGGGACTAGCGGAAATTACAATGAGCAGTTCTTC CASSPPGTSGNYNEQFF
TRBD2 few TRBJ2-7 TRBV6-5 TGTGCCAGCAGTAAACTAGCGGGGACCTACGAGCAGTACTTC CASSKLAGTYEQYF
- few TRBJ2-6 TRBV7-3 TGTGCCAGCAGCTTTGGAGCGACCCCCGTCCTGACTTTC CASSFGATPVLTF
- many TRBJ1-1 TRBV25-1 TGTGCCAGCAGAACTGGACAAATCACTGAAGCTTTCTTT CASRTGQITEAFF
- few TRBJ1-1 TRBV7-2 TGTGCCAGCAGCTTCCAGGGATTTGAAGCTTTCTTT CASSFQGFEAFF
- few TRBJ1-1 TRBV30 TGTGCCTGGAGCTCCGGAGGGACTGAAGCTTTCTTT CAWSSGGTEAFF
- once TRBJ2-6 TRBV4-1 TGTGCCAGCAGCCAAGGACTCTCTGGGGCCAACGTCCTGACTTTC CASSQGLSGANVLTF
- few TRBJ2-1 TRBV6-6 TGTGCCAGCAGTTCAGGCCAGACATTCTACAATGAGCAGTTCTTC CASSSGQTFYNEQFF
TRBD2 - TRBJ2-1 TRBV9 TGTGCCAGCAGCGCTCCGGGGCGGGAGAATGTGGGTGAGCAGTTCTTC CASSAPGRENVGEQFF
- few TRBJ1-1 TRBV27 TGTGCCAGCAGTTCGGCAACAGGGACCGAAGCTTTCTTT CASSSATGTEAFF
- few TRBJ1-1 TRBV29-1 TGCAGCGTTGCGGGGAGCACTGAAGCTTTCTTT CSVAGSTEAFF
- - TRBJ1-1 TRBV29-1 TGCAGCGTTGAAGGGGGGGTAATGAACACTGAAGCTTTCTTT CSVEGGVMNTEAFF
TRBD1 few TRBJ1-3 TRBV6-1 TGTGCCAGCAGTGAGAGGACAGGGAACGTAAACACCATATATTTT CASSERTGNVNTIYF
- few TRBJ1-2 TRBV14 TGTGCCAGCAGCCAGTGGGGACTAGAAGGGAACTATGGCTACACCTTC CASSQWGLEGNYGYTF
- - TRBJ1-2 TRBV5-4 TGTGCCAGCAGCTTGAACAGCTATGGCTACACCTTC CASSLNSYGYTF
- few TRBJ2-3 TRBV19 TGTGCCAGTAGTCTCAAGCCCCTTGATTATCCAGATACGCAGTATTTT CASSLKPLDYPDTQYF
- - TRBJ2-7 TRBV20-1 TGCAGTGCTACCCTGAGCTTCGAGCAGTACTTC CSATLSFEQYF
- - TRBJ2-3 TRBV5-1 TGCGCCAGCAGCTTTGGTGGACCGCGGGCCACAGATACGCAGTATTTT CASSFGGPRATDTQYF
- - TRBJ1-2 TRBV7-6 TGTGCCAGCAGCTTTGGAGCTGGGTTACAGGAAAACTATGGCTACACCTTC CASSFGAGLQENYGYTF
TRBD2 few TRBJ2-3 TRBV10-3 TGTGCCACCAAGGGGGGACTAGGCGGCACAGATACGCAGTATTTT CATKGGLGGTDTQYF
TRBD1 - TRBJ1-4 TRBV30 TGTGCCTGGAGGTTGACAGGGGGCACCGAAAAACTGTTTTTT CAWRLTGGTEKLFF
TRBD2 - TRBJ2-7 TRBV6-5 TGTGCCAGCAGTTACTCGCAAGCGGGACTACAGTACTTC CASSYSQAGLQYF